Presented here are 25 T cell receptor beta chains from one specimen sequenced in a study of T cells in Graves' hyperthyroidism and ophthalmopathy. Amplified regions were TCR beta CDR3 sequences from RNA transcripts. HTBI primers were employed in a first-round RT-PCR of the TCR CDR3. TCRdb recomputed calls from the multiplex PCR reads with MiXCR, one row per CDR3 protein. Seen here are about 610,000 distinct CDR3 sequences, about 15% observed once, and the top ten hold about 4%. Sequencing input: blood. The source is a woman between 40 and 55 years old with Graves' ophthalmopathy.

This clonotype has more than one count but fewer than ten. This chain uses TRBV19 with TRBJ1-5, with D uncertain. The CDR3 is made up of 14 amino acids. Trimming took off 3 bases at V and 7 bases at J, with 13 bases between the two ends. The germline gives CDR1 LNHDA, CDR2 SQIVND (reference sequence). CDR3 in DNA: TGTGCCAGTAGTATCTCGGCTTCTCGGCAGCCCCAGCATTTT. It translates to CASSISASRQPQHF.

This chain links TRBV7-8 with TRBJ2-7; no reliable D call. V was clipped by 5 bases and J by 0 bases, with 11 bases between them. Germline V CDR1 and CDR2: SGHVS, FQNEAQ. This CDR3 contains 14 residues. The chain's CDR3 is CASSQSRTSYEQYF. DNA for the CDR3: TGTGCCAGCAGCCAATCCCGGACCTCCTACGAGCAGTACTTC.

In this sample, this clonotype turned up many times. The chain uses TRBV12-3 or TRBV12-4 and TRBJ2-7; D remains unclear. V was pared by 2 bases and J by 4 bases, with 9 bases between. The CDR3 runs to 13 residues. CDR3 in amino acids: CASSLSEPYEQYF. The CDR3 DNA reads TGTGCCAGCAGTTTATCGGAGCCTTACGAGCAGTACTTC.

The gene calls are TRBV6-5 and TRBJ2-2, with D tentatively TRBD1 (6 bases). Per the germline V gene, CDR1 is MNHEY and CDR2 is SVGAGI. This CDR3 has 15 amino acids. V was clipped by 2 bases and J by 5 bases, with 12 bases between them. CDR3 coding DNA: TGTGCCAGCAGTTACAGTGACAGGATTACCGGGGAGCTGTTTTTT. Protein product: CASSYSDRITGELFF.

There are many counts of this clonotype. The chain combines TRBV6-1 with TRBJ1-2; tentative D call: TRBD1 (5 bases). This CDR3 has 12 amino acids. CDR1 is MNHNS and CDR2 is SASEGT in the germline V gene. Trimming shortened V by 8 bases and J by 8 bases, and 15 bases separated the two germline ends. For the CDR3, the DNA is TGTGCCAGCCTGGGTGGGGGTGGAGGCTACACCTTC. Amino acid sequence: CASLGGGGGYTF.

This clonotype was detected many times. The V and J genes are TRBV29-1 and TRBJ2-7; D is possibly TRBD1 or TRBD2 (5 bases each). Deletions cut 0 bases from V and 3 bases from J, with 12 bases between. The CDR3 consists of 14 residues. Germline V gene data show CDR1 as SQVTM and CDR2 as ANQGSEA. The CDR3 DNA follows: TGCAGCGTTGAAGATCGGGGCTCCCACTACGAGCAGTACTTC. It is translated as CSVEDRGSHYEQYF.

This clonotype was recorded many times. This chain links TRBV7-9 with TRBJ2-7; the match to TRBD1 covers 11 bases. The ends lost 5 bases at V and 7 bases at J; junction bases unmatched: 7. Per the germline V gene, CDR1 is SEHNR and CDR2 is FQNEAQ (reference sequence). The CDR3 is 14 residues long. The CDR3 DNA sequence: TGTGCCAGCAGCGGGCCGGGACAGGGGGGAGAGCAGTACTTC. This codes for CASSGPGQGGEQYF.

This clonotype was seen at least ten times. The gene calls are TRBV4-2 and TRBJ2-7; 8 positions match TRBD2. Germline V gene data show CDR1 as LGHNA and CDR2 as YNFKEQ. The CDR3 extends over 16 amino acids. Germline trimming cut 2 bases from V and 5 bases from J; bases unmatched to any gene: 11. The CDR3 spells CASSQRAGVFEDEQYF. DNA of the CDR3: TGTGCCAGCAGCCAACGAGCGGGAGTATTTGAGGACGAGCAGTACTTC.

This clonotype was seen repeatedly, ten times or more. The chain couples TRBV20-1 to TRBJ1-1; TRBD1 might be the D (5 bases). V dropped 3 bases and J dropped 1 base, with 18 bases sitting between them. The CDR3 is 16 residues long. Germline lookup yields CDR1 DFQATT and CDR2 SNEGSKA (reference sequence). The CDR3 here is CSASLLGRATNTEAFF. The CDR3 DNA follows: TGCAGTGCTAGTCTTTTGGGACGAGCGACGAACACTGAAGCTTTCTTT.

This clonotype was detected many times. CDR3 sequence: CASRYSGRMLAKNIQYF. As DNA, the CDR3 is TGTGCCAGCAGGTATAGCGGGAGGATGCTAGCCAAAAACATTCAGTACTTC. The chain employs TRBV12-3 or TRBV12-4 and TRBJ2-4; 10 bases are shared with TRBD2. The CDR3 runs to 17 residues. With 6 bases clipped from V and 0 bases from J, the junction kept 8 bases outside the gene matches.

This rearrangement joins TRBV19 to TRBJ1-1; TRBD1 aligns across 8 bases. Looked up from germline, CDR1 is LNHDA and CDR2 is SQIVND (reference sequence). The V gene end was trimmed by 5 bases and the J gene end by 5 bases; junction bases not matched to a gene: 10. The CDR3 consists of 15 residues. The CDR3 sequence: CASSQIAGGSTEAFF. In DNA form, the CDR3 reads TGTGCCAGTAGTCAAATTGCAGGGGGCTCTACTGAAGCTTTCTTT.

This clonotype has at least ten counts. The rearrangement uses TRBV19 and TRBJ1-3; D uncertain. The CDR3 length is 14 residues. V shed 11 bases and J shed 0 bases, with 14 bases lying between them. Germline V gene data show CDR1 as LNHDA and CDR2 as SQIVND (reference sequence). CDR3 residues: CAATRTVSGNTIYF. CDR3 sequence (DNA): TGTGCCGCAACTCGGACGGTCTCTGGAAACACCATATATTTT. Full variable domain (missing parts from reference TRBV19 and TRBJ1-3): DGGITQSPKYLFRKEGQNVTLSCEQNLNHDAMYWYRQDPGQGLRLIYYSQIVNDFQKGDIAEGYSVSREKKESFPLTVTSAQKNPTAFYLCAATRTVSGNTIYFGEGSWLTVV.

This clonotype turned up a few times. The rearrangement links TRBV10-2 to TRBJ2-3; TRBD2 matches at 10 bases. Trimming cost V 6 bases and J 4 bases; bases outside gene matches: 7. The CDR3 has 15 amino acids. Germline lookup yields CDR1 WSHSY and CDR2 SAAADI. The CDR3 sequence is CASRGASGRPDTQYF. The CDR3 DNA is TGCGCCAGCAGGGGGGCTAGCGGGAGACCAGATACGCAGTATTTT.

J is TRBJ1-3 and V is TRBV7-9; weak D call: TRBD1 (5 bases). This CDR3 contains 14 residues. V lost 5 bases, J lost 0 bases, and 8 bases lay in between. Germline loops: CDR1 SEHNR, CDR2 FQNEAQ (reference sequence). The DNA for the CDR3 is TGTGCCAGCAGCACACAGGTCTCTGGAAACACCATATATTTT. Its translation is CASSTQVSGNTIYF.

This clonotype was seen repeatedly, ten times or more. This sequence joins TRBV11-3 and TRBJ2-1; 11 bases agree with TRBD1. The ends lost 4 bases at V and 4 bases at J; junction bases unmatched: 6. CDR3 length equals 16 residues. CDR1 is SGHNT, CDR2 YENEEA, per germline. This CDR3 is CASSSGTGGKYNEQFF. The CDR3 DNA reads as TGTGCCAGCAGCTCCGGGACAGGGGGGAAGTACAATGAGCAGTTCTTC. The full variable domain, its missing parts supplied by reference TRBV11-3 and TRBJ2-1, is EAGVVQSPRYKIIEKKQPVAFWCNPISGHNTLYWYLQNLGQGPELLIRYENEEAVDDSQLPKDRFSAERLKGVDSTLKIQPAELGDSAVYLCASSSGTGGKYNEQFFGPGTRLTVL.

In its sample, this clonotype was seen many times. The chain joins TRBV6-1 to TRBJ2-5; possibly TRBD1 or TRBD2 for D (5 bases each). The CDR3 loop spans 11 amino acids. The germline gives CDR1 MNHNS, CDR2 SASEGT. Trimming took off 6 bases at V and 4 bases at J, with 6 bases between the two ends. In DNA form, the CDR3 reads TGTGCCAGCAGGGGACCAGAGACCCAGTACTTC. This translates into CASRGPETQYF.

In its sample, this clonotype was seen many times. The CDR3 spells CASSPGQGVEQYF. The CDR3 bases are TGTGCCAGCAGCCCCGGACAGGGGGTCGAGCAGTACTTC. This rearrangement joins TRBV11-2 to TRBJ2-7, with 10 nucleotides matching TRBD1. The V segment lost 5 bases and the J segment 6 bases; nucleotides outside the gene matches: 4. CDR1 SGHAT and CDR2 FQNNGV come from the germline V gene. The CDR3 loop spans 13 amino acids.

This clonotype was counted a few times. The chain joins TRBV3-1 to TRBJ2-7; no reliable D call. This CDR3 region has 13 residues. The germline V gene encodes CDR1 LGHDT and CDR2 YNNKEL (reference sequence). Trimming took 1 base from V and 2 from J, leaving 6 bases between them. The CDR3 DNA is TGTGCCAGCAGCCAAGGGAAGACCTACGAGCAGTACTTC. It translates to CASSQGKTYEQYF.

This clonotype was counted at least ten times. The chain employs TRBV5-1 and TRBJ2-5, with 11 bases fitting TRBD2. With 0 bases clipped from V and 5 bases from J, the junction kept 6 bases outside the gene matches. In germline, CDR1 is SGHRS, CDR2 YFSETQ. The CDR3 runs 16 residues. CDR3 protein: CASSLAPASGRETQYF. The CDR3, as DNA: TGCGCCAGCAGCTTGGCGCCGGCTAGCGGGAGGGAGACCCAGTACTTC.

This clonotype was recorded many times. V usage is TRBV2 and J usage is TRBJ1-2, with 8 bases identical to TRBD1. The V gene's germline CDR1 is SNHLY and CDR2 FYNNEI. CDR3 size: 14 residues. V lost 5 bases, J lost 3 bases, and 5 bases stayed unmatched. The DNA of the CDR3 is TGTGCCAGCAGTAAGGACAGGGATGACTATGGCTACACCTTC. It encodes CASSKDRDDYGYTF.

The genes are TRBV7-9 and TRBJ1-1; the D gene is possibly TRBD1 (5 bases). CDR1 is SEHNR and CDR2 is FQNEAQ in the germline V gene (reference sequence). V was pared by 1 base and J by 6 bases, with 9 bases between. The CDR3 covers 13 residues. The CDR3, as DNA: TGTGCCAGCAGCTTAGGTGGGGCACCTGAAGCTTTCTTT. Translated, it gives CASSLGGAPEAFF.

There are many counts of this clonotype. The rearrangement uses TRBV2 and TRBJ2-5; no definite D call. Trimming removed 5 bases at V and 2 bases at J, with 9 bases between. The CDR3 is 13 amino acids. Germline V gives CDR1 SNHLY, CDR2 FYNNEI. CDR3 sequence: CASSRFLQETQYF. CDR3 nucleotides: TGTGCCAGCAGTCGGTTTCTGCAAGAGACCCAGTACTTC.

This clonotype was seen only a few times. The genes are TRBV7-9 and TRBJ2-7, with a tentative D call TRBD1 (5 bases). The V end was cut by 1 base, the J end by 3 bases, with 13 bases between. This CDR3 comprises 15 residues. Germline assignment: CDR1 SEHNR and CDR2 FQNEAQ (reference sequence). In DNA form, the CDR3 reads TGTGCCAGCAGCTTAGTTGAGGACACCCACTACGAGCAGTACTTC. Translation: CASSLVEDTHYEQYF.

In its sample, this clonotype was seen many times. The V call is TRBV9, the J call TRBJ1-5; 10 positions match TRBD1. V lost 0 bases, J lost 7 bases, and 4 bases stayed unmatched. The CDR3 is made up of 15 amino acids. Germline assignment: CDR1 SGDLS and CDR2 YYNGEE. The CDR3 is CASSVGDRGGQPQHF. The CDR3 nucleotides are TGTGCCAGCAGCGTAGGGGACAGGGGTGGCCAGCCCCAGCATTTT. The full variable domain, in which reference TRBV9 and TRBJ1-5 provide the parts outside the CDR3, is DSGVTQTPKHLITATGQRVTLRCSPRSGDLSVYWYQQSLDQGLQFLIQYYNGEERAKGNILERFSAQQFPDLHSELNLSSLELGDSALYFCASSVGDRGGQPQHFGDGTRLSIL.

Many counts were recorded for this clonotype. The chain combines TRBV28 with TRBJ2-5, with 10 bases matching TRBD1. Per germline, CDR1 MDHEN and CDR2 SYDVKM. CDR3 size: 17 residues. The J segment lost 5 bases and the V segment lost 5 bases, leaving 14 bases of the junction unmatched. CDR3 amino acids: CASSATGQGVEGETQYF. CDR3 coding DNA: TGTGCCAGCAGTGCTACCGGACAGGGGGTTGAGGGGGAGACCCAGTACTTC.